The 9 T cell receptor beta chains presented below share a single source sample, sequenced in a study of T cells expressing NK-cell markers. With the 5' RACE reads reprocessed, TCRdb shows one record per CDR3 protein and no DNA. In total, the table holds 400,000 to 550,000 distinct CDR3 sequences. Sequencing was performed on blood T cells: a sorted CD56 or NKG2C T cell subset, CD4+ or CD8+ T cells, or bulk PBMC T cells (not recorded which). These receptors were obtained from a woman between 18 and 70 years old in good health.

The genes are TRBV7-9 and TRBJ2-3; TCRdb lists TRBD2, though no DNA is available to test this call. The CDR3 is made up of 15 amino acids. Germline V gene lookup returns CDR1 SEHNR and CDR2 FQNEAQ (reference sequence). The CDR3 sequence: CASPRLFEGTDTQYF.

The CDR3 here is CASSHHHGQGPEAFF. The rearrangement links TRBV4-3 to TRBJ1-1; TCRdb's D call of TRBD1 is untestable without DNA. This CDR3 has 15 residues. CDR1 and CDR2 (germline): LGHNA, YSLEER.

The rearrangement joins TRBV2 to TRBJ2-7. Germline V lookup: CDR1 SNHLY, CDR2 FYNNEI. The CDR3 has 15 amino acids. This CDR3 reads CASSEGAGASYEQYF.

The rearrangement uses TRBV5-4 and TRBJ2-1; as DNA is missing, the TRBD2 call by TCRdb cannot be tested. The CDR3 runs 15 residues. Germline V lookup: CDR1 SGHNT, CDR2 YYREEE (reference sequence). The CDR3 loop is CASSPGLAADNEQFF.

The chain combines TRBV20-1 with TRBJ2-7; TCRdb's D gene call, TRBD1, goes unchecked for lack of DNA. Germline V CDR1 and CDR2: DFQATT, SNEGSKA (reference sequence). The CDR3 runs to 15 residues. The chain's CDR3 is CSSYPSGQPSYEQYF.

This chain links TRBV27 with TRBJ2-1; TCRdb indicates TRBD2, and absent DNA this call remains unverified. The CDR3 runs to 17 residues. Germline V gene data show CDR1 as MNHEY and CDR2 as SMNVEV (reference sequence). CDR3 residues: CASSLFSGGAVYNEQFF.

V is TRBV4-3 and J is TRBJ2-6. Germline CDR1 and CDR2: LGHNA and YSLEER. This CDR3 has 13 residues. The CDR3 loop is CASSLTGVNVLTF.

V and J are TRBV4-3 and TRBJ2-1; TCRdb's D call, TRBD1, is unchecked because there is no DNA. The CDR3 is 16 amino acids. The V gene's germline CDR1 is LGHNA and CDR2 YSLEER. The CDR3 loop is CASSSWGGGTYNEQFF.

V is TRBV7-9 and J is TRBJ2-3; TCRdb indicates TRBD1, and absent DNA this call remains unverified. CDR1 and CDR2 from the germline V gene are SEHNR and FQNEAQ (reference sequence). This CDR3 has 16 amino acids. The CDR3 reads CASSWTGNPNPDTQYF. Using reference TRBV7-9 and TRBJ2-3 for the parts outside the CDR3, the full variable domain is DTGVSQNPRHKITKRGQNVTFRCDPISEHNRLYWYRQTLGQGPEFLTYFQNEAQLEKSRLLSDRFSAERPKGSFSTLEIQRTEQGDSAMYLCASSWTGNPNPDTQYFGPGTRLTVL.